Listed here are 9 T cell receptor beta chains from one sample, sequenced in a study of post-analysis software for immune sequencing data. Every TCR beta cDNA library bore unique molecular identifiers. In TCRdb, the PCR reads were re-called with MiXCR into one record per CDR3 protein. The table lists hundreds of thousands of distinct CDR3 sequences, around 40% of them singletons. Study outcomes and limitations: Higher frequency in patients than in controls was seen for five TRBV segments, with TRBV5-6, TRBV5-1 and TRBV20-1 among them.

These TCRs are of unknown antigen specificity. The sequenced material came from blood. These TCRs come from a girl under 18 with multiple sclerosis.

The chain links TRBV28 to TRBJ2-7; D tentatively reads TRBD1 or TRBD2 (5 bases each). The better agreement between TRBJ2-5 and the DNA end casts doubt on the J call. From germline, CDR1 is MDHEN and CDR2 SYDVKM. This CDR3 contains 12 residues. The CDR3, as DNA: TGTGCCAGCACAAAGTGGGGGGAGACCCAGTACTTC. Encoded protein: CASTKWGETQYF.

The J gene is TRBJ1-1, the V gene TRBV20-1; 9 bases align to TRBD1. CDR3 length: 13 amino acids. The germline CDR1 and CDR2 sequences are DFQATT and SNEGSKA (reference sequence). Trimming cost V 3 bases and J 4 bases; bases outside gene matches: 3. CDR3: CSASNRGLTEAFF. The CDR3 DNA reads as TGCAGTGCTAGTAACAGGGGGCTCACTGAAGCTTTCTTT.

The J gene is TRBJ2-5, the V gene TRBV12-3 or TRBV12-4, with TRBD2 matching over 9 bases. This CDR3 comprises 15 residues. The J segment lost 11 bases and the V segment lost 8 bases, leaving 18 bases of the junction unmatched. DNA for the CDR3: TGTGCCAGCCAAGGAGGGGGACTAGCCCCCTACGATCAGTACTTC. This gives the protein CASQGGGLAPYDQYF.

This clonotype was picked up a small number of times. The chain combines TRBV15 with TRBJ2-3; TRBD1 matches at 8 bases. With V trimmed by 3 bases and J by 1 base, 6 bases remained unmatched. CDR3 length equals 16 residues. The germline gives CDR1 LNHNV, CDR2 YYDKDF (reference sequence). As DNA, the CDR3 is TGTGCCACCAGCAGGGACAGGGCCCGCGGCACAGATACGCAGTATTTT. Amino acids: CATSRDRARGTDTQYF.

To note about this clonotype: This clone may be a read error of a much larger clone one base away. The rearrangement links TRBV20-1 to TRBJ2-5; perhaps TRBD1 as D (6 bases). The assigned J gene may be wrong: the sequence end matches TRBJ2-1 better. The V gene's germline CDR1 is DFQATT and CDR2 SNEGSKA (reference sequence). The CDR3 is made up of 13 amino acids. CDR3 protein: CSATGQIQETQFF. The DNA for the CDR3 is TGCAGTGCCACCGGACAGATCCAAGAGACCCAGTTCTTC.

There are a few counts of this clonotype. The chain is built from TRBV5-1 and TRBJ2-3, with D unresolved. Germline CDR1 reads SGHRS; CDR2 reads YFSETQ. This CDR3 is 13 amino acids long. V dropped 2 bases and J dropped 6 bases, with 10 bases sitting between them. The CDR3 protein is CASSLFTIDTQYF. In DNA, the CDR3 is TGCGCCAGCAGCTTATTTACCATCGATACGCAGTATTTT. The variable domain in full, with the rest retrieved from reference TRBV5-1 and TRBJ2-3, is KAGVTQTPRYLIKTRGQQVTLSCSPISGHRSVSWYQQTPGQGLQFLFEYFSETQRNKGNFPGRFSGRQFSNSRSEMNVSTLELGDSALYLCASSLFTIDTQYFGPGTRLTVL.

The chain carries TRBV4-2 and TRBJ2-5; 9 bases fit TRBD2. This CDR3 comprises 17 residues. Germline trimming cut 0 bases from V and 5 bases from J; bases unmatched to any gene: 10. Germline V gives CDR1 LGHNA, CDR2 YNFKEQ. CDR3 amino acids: CASSQDPRGRARETQYF. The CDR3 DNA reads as TGTGCCAGCAGCCAAGATCCCCGCGGGAGGGCCAGGGAGACCCAGTACTTC.

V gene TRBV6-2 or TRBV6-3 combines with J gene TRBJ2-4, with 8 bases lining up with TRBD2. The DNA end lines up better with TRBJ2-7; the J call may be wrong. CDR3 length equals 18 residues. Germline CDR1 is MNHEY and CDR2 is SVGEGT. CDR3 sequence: CARVPILGLAGIVYEQYF. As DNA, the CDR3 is TGTGCCAGGGTCCCAATCTTGGGGCTAGCGGGCATTGTCTACGAGCAGTACTTC.

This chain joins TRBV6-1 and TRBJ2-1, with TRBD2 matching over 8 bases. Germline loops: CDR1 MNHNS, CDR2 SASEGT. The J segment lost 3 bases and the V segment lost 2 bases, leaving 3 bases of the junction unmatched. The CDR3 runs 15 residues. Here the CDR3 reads CASSETGTSYNEQFF. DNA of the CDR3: TGTGCCAGCAGTGAAACCGGGACTAGCTACAATGAGCAGTTCTTC.